The 3 T cell receptor beta chains below come from one sample, sequenced in a study of cytomegalovirus exposure and HLA in healthy donors. Both 60 Vbeta primers and 13 Jbeta primers went into the PCR. Produced via immunoSEQ multiplex PCR; TCRdb's table is partial and in-frame only. The sample has 150,000 to 200,000 clones; 70% to 90% are singletons. Input material: PBMCs. These receptors were collected from a young man in good health and CMV-seropositive.

The gene calls are TRBV5-5 and TRBJ1-3; D not resolved. V was shortened by 0 bases and J by 4 bases, with 8 bases between the two germline ends. In germline, CDR1 is SGHKS, CDR2 YYEKEE (reference sequence). The CDR3 is made up of 14 amino acids. CDR3 amino acids: CASSLAGPGNTIYF. CDR3 coding DNA: TGTGCCAGCAGCTTGGCAGGCCCCGGAAACACCATATATTTT.

V gene TRBV12-5 combines with J gene TRBJ1-5; D call uncertain. Trimming removed 1 base at V and 9 bases at J, with 13 bases between. The germline V gene encodes CDR1 LGHNT and CDR2 FRNRAP. CDR3 size: 14 residues. The DNA of the CDR3 is TGTGCTAGTGGTTTGGGAAGCGGCTGGGGGCCCCAGCATTTT. Amino acids: CASGLGSGWGPQHF.

This chain links TRBV6-1 with TRBJ1-5, with D uncertain. The germline V gene encodes CDR1 MNHNS and CDR2 SASEGT. Trimming shortened V by 3 bases and J by 6 bases, and 6 bases separated the two germline ends. This CDR3 has 12 residues. CDR3 residues: CASSDRVQPQHF. For the CDR3, the DNA is TGTGCCAGCAGTGATCGGGTTCAGCCCCAGCATTTT.